This T cell receptor beta chain originates from a study of blood T cells in healthy people across ages. About the research overall: Capture by template switching was about one barcoded beta molecule per two T cells.

This clonotype was seen only a few times. Combining a sample-barcoded 5' primer with a J-beta primer mix, a second PCR ran for roughly 6 to 11 cycles. From the 5' RACE reads, TCRdb called clonotypes with MiXCR, one entry per CDR3 protein. The sample shows some 710,000 distinct CDR3 sequences, around 45% of them seen only once. The authors isolated at least 7 million PBMCs per sample. The CDR3 spans 12 residues. Germline CDR1 reads SGHTA; CDR2 reads FQGTGA. V was shortened by 2 bases and J by 4 bases, with 5 bases between the two germline ends. The chain links TRBV7-3 to TRBJ2-5; D is undetermined. The receptor was isolated from a man older than 75 in good health. The sample taken for sequencing was blood. This CDR3 is CASSLPVETQYF. The CDR3 DNA reads as TGTGCCAGCAGCTTACCCGTAGAGACCCAGTACTTC.